This is a list of T cell receptor beta chains from one sample in a study of radiation and T cells in renal cell carcinoma. The method was immunoSEQ multiplex PCR; TCRdb's version includes in-frame clones alone and lacks a portion of them. The data show approximately 86,000 clones, approximately 86% seen once. The specimen comprised blood, sampled from a patient whose treatment included radiotherapy and nephrectomy. The receptors stem from a man between 50 and 59 years old with renal cell carcinoma. CDR3s include the opening cysteine and the closing phenylalanine or tryptophan. Each record gives: J gene, V gene, clone size, D gene, CDR3 DNA, CDR3 protein. A D gene is named only where the DNA matches it firmly. Rows give clone size only sometimes, using once, few, many, or a class for an expanded clone.

j_gene: TRBJ2-7
v_gene: TRBV7-2
abundance: few
d_gene: NA
CDR3nt: TGTGCCAGCAGCTTAAGCGGGCAGGGGCCCCGCTACGAGCAGTACTTC
CDR3aa: CASSLSGQGPRYEQYF

j_gene: TRBJ1-4
v_gene: TRBV2
abundance: NA
d_gene: TRBD1
CDR3nt: TGTGCCAGCAGTTCGGGACAGGGGGGCGAAAAACTGTTTTTT
CDR3aa: CASSSGQGGEKLFF

j_gene: TRBJ2-3
v_gene: TRBV11-2
abundance: NA
d_gene: NA
CDR3nt: TGTGCCAGCAGCTCAGCTACAGATACGCAGTATTTT
CDR3aa: CASSSATDTQYF

j_gene: TRBJ2-7
v_gene: TRBV5-6
abundance: NA
d_gene: NA
CDR3nt: TGTGCCAGCAGCTCCTACTACGAGCAGTACTTC
CDR3aa: CASSSYYEQYF

j_gene: TRBJ2-7
v_gene: TRBV5-4
abundance: NA
d_gene: TRBD2
CDR3nt: TGTGCCAGCAGCGCCCCATCGGGACTAGCGGGCGAGCAGTACTTC
CDR3aa: CASSAPSGLAGEQYF

j_gene: TRBJ2-2
v_gene: TRBV5-1
abundance: NA
d_gene: NA
CDR3nt: TGCGCCAGCAGCTTGGTGTTCACCGGGGAGCTGTTTTTT
CDR3aa: CASSLVFTGELFF

j_gene: TRBJ2-5
v_gene: TRBV5-1
abundance: once
d_gene: TRBD1
CDR3nt: TGCGCCAGCAGCTCCCAAAACACAGGGGCCGGTGAGACCCAGTACTTC
CDR3aa: CASSSQNTGAGETQYF

j_gene: TRBJ1-5
v_gene: TRBV4-1
abundance: few
d_gene: NA
CDR3nt: TGCGCCAGCAGCCCCAGGGCCCAGGGCGATCAGCCCCAGCATTTT
CDR3aa: CASSPRAQGDQPQHF

j_gene: TRBJ2-3
v_gene: TRBV5-5
abundance: NA
d_gene: NA
CDR3nt: TGTGCCAGCAGCCCGCGAGGGGAAGGAGAGTATTTT
CDR3aa: CASSPRGEGEYF

j_gene: TRBJ2-6
v_gene: TRBV4-2
abundance: NA
d_gene: TRBD1
CDR3nt: TGTGCCAGCAGCCAAGATAGGGGGCTTGGGGCCAACGTCCTGACTTTC
CDR3aa: CASSQDRGLGANVLTF

j_gene: TRBJ1-3
v_gene: TRBV10-3
abundance: NA
d_gene: TRBD1
CDR3nt: TGTGCCATCAGACAAATCGCAGGGGGTAGCTCTGGAAACACCATATATTTT
CDR3aa: CAIRQIAGGSSGNTIYF

j_gene: TRBJ1-5
v_gene: TRBV6-9
abundance: few
d_gene: NA
CDR3nt: TGTGCCAGCAGTTTATCCGGGGGCGGCGGTCAGCCCCAGCATTTT
CDR3aa: CASSLSGGGGQPQHF

j_gene: TRBJ1-1
v_gene: TRBV25-1
abundance: NA
d_gene: NA
CDR3nt: TGTGCCAGCAGTGGCGGCAGGGTGCCGAACACTGAAGCTTTCTTT
CDR3aa: CASSGGRVPNTEAFF

j_gene: TRBJ1-2
v_gene: TRBV9
abundance: many
d_gene: NA
CDR3nt: TGTGCCAGCAGGGGTATAACTAACTATGGCTACACCTTC
CDR3aa: CASRGITNYGYTF

j_gene: TRBJ1-4
v_gene: TRBV7-2
abundance: NA
d_gene: TRBD1
CDR3nt: TGTGCCAGCAGCGGGACAGTTAATGAAAAACTGTTTTTT
CDR3aa: CASSGTVNEKLFF

j_gene: TRBJ2-5
v_gene: TRBV7-2
abundance: NA
d_gene: TRBD2
CDR3nt: TGTGCCAGCAACTCACTAGCGGGGATAAAAGAGACCCAGTACTTC
CDR3aa: CASNSLAGIKETQYF

j_gene: TRBJ2-1
v_gene: TRBV2
abundance: few
d_gene: TRBD2
CDR3nt: TGTGCCAGCAGGGAGACGGGCGGGGGGTACAATGAGCAGTTCTTC
CDR3aa: CASRETGGGYNEQFF

j_gene: TRBJ2-1
v_gene: TRBV4-1
abundance: NA
d_gene: NA
CDR3nt: TGCGCCAGCAGCCAAGGTCCCACAGCGACCTACAATGAGCAGTTCTTC
CDR3aa: CASSQGPTATYNEQFF

j_gene: TRBJ2-1
v_gene: TRBV9
abundance: NA
d_gene: NA
CDR3nt: TGTGCCAGCAGCGCCACCCCGCAGGGTGCGGAGCAGTTCTTC
CDR3aa: CASSATPQGAEQFF

j_gene: TRBJ2-2
v_gene: TRBV7-9
abundance: NA
d_gene: NA
CDR3nt: TGTGCCAGCAGCTTCAGCTCCGGGGAGCTGTTTTTT
CDR3aa: CASSFSSGELFF

j_gene: TRBJ2-2
v_gene: TRBV7-3
abundance: NA
d_gene: NA
CDR3nt: TGTGCCAGCAGCGTTCGAGGCGGGGAGCTGTTTTTT
CDR3aa: CASSVRGGELFF

j_gene: TRBJ1-4
v_gene: TRBV9
abundance: NA
d_gene: TRBD1
CDR3nt: TGTGCCAGCAGCGCCGGACAGGGGAGAGCGTTGCATGAAAAACTGTTTTTT
CDR3aa: CASSAGQGRALHEKLFF

j_gene: TRBJ2-7
v_gene: TRBV5-1
abundance: NA
d_gene: NA
CDR3nt: TGCGCCAGCAGCTTACAGGGACAAAATACCTACGAGCAGTACTTC
CDR3aa: CASSLQGQNTYEQYF

j_gene: TRBJ2-3
v_gene: TRBV9
abundance: NA
d_gene: TRBD2
CDR3nt: TGTGCCAGCAGCGCGTTAGCGGGGGGGCATCAAGATACGCAGTATTTT
CDR3aa: CASSALAGGHQDTQYF

j_gene: TRBJ1-3
v_gene: TRBV6-5
abundance: NA
d_gene: NA
CDR3nt: TGTGCCAGCAGCCTCGCAGGGACCGGAAACACCATATATTTT
CDR3aa: CASSLAGTGNTIYF

j_gene: TRBJ1-2
v_gene: TRBV10-3
abundance: NA
d_gene: NA
CDR3nt: TGTGCCATCAGTGATTCGCAGGGCTATGGCTACACCTTC
CDR3aa: CAISDSQGYGYTF

j_gene: TRBJ1-5
v_gene: TRBV11-2
abundance: many
d_gene: TRBD1
CDR3nt: TGTGCCAGCAGCTCCGGGACAGGGGGCATTGGGAGCAATCAGCCCCAGCATTTT
CDR3aa: CASSSGTGGIGSNQPQHF

j_gene: TRBJ1-2
v_gene: TRBV6-5
abundance: NA
d_gene: TRBD1
CDR3nt: TGTGCCAGCAGAATCCGGGACAGCTATGGCTACACCTTC
CDR3aa: CASRIRDSYGYTF

j_gene: TRBJ1-2
v_gene: TRBV5-4
abundance: NA
d_gene: NA
CDR3nt: TGTGCCAGCAGCCCTCCCCCCACGGGCGTCAATAACTATGGCTACACCTTC
CDR3aa: CASSPPPTGVNNYGYTF

j_gene: TRBJ2-2
v_gene: TRBV18
abundance: NA
d_gene: TRBD2
CDR3nt: TGTGCCAGCTCACCACCCTCGGGGGGGAGTCTGCAGCTGTTTTTT
CDR3aa: CASSPPSGGSLQLFF

j_gene: TRBJ1-5
v_gene: TRBV18
abundance: NA
d_gene: TRBD1
CDR3nt: TGTGCCAGCACACCAAACGGACAGGGCGATCAGCCCCAGCATTTT
CDR3aa: CASTPNGQGDQPQHF

j_gene: TRBJ1-3
v_gene: TRBV7-2
abundance: NA
d_gene: TRBD1
CDR3nt: TGTGCCAGCAGGTGGACAGGGGAATCGGGAAACACCATATATTTT
CDR3aa: CASRWTGESGNTIYF

j_gene: TRBJ2-7
v_gene: TRBV19
abundance: NA
d_gene: NA
CDR3nt: TGTGCCAGTAGTAGGACAGTTGACTACGAGCAGTACTTC
CDR3aa: CASSRTVDYEQYF

j_gene: TRBJ2-3
v_gene: TRBV10-1
abundance: NA
d_gene: NA
CDR3nt: TGCGCCAGCAGTTCCGGGATCACAGATACGCAGTATTTT
CDR3aa: CASSSGITDTQYF

j_gene: TRBJ1-1
v_gene: TRBV30
abundance: NA
d_gene: TRBD1
CDR3nt: TGTGCCTGGAGTGCCGGGACAGGGGCTTTTCGGAACACTGAAGCTTTCTTT
CDR3aa: CAWSAGTGAFRNTEAFF

j_gene: TRBJ1-2
v_gene: TRBV5-4
abundance: once
d_gene: TRBD1
CDR3nt: TGTGCCAGCAGCTTGGTAGCAGGGGGCCTCTATGGCTACACCTTC
CDR3aa: CASSLVAGGLYGYTF

j_gene: TRBJ2-7
v_gene: TRBV19
abundance: NA
d_gene: NA
CDR3nt: TGTGCCAGTAGTATAGGAGCTTCCGAGCAGTACTTC
CDR3aa: CASSIGASEQYF

j_gene: TRBJ1-1
v_gene: TRBV5-1
abundance: few
d_gene: NA
CDR3nt: TGCGCCAGCAGCTTCCTATCGGGGAACACTGAAGCTTTCTTT
CDR3aa: CASSFLSGNTEAFF

j_gene: TRBJ1-1
v_gene: TRBV5-1
abundance: NA
d_gene: NA
CDR3nt: TGCGCCAGCAGCTTCGGAATGAACACTGAAGCTTTCTTT
CDR3aa: CASSFGMNTEAFF

j_gene: TRBJ2-7
v_gene: TRBV11-2
abundance: NA
d_gene: NA
CDR3nt: TGTGCCAGCAGCTTATCGGACGGGACCTACGAGCAGTACTTC
CDR3aa: CASSLSDGTYEQYF

j_gene: TRBJ2-3
v_gene: TRBV27
abundance: NA
d_gene: NA
CDR3nt: TGTGCCAGCAGTTCCCTTTCCGGTATCGGCACAGATACGCAGTATTTT
CDR3aa: CASSSLSGIGTDTQYF

j_gene: TRBJ1-2
v_gene: TRBV19
abundance: NA
d_gene: NA
CDR3nt: TGTGCCAGTAGTCCCCGAGCTCCTATAAACTATGGCTACACCTTC
CDR3aa: CASSPRAPINYGYTF

j_gene: TRBJ1-5
v_gene: TRBV19
abundance: NA
d_gene: NA
CDR3nt: TGTGCCAGTAGTCGAGGGTCAGTCAGCAATCAGCCCCAGCATTTT
CDR3aa: CASSRGSVSNQPQHF

j_gene: TRBJ1-1
v_gene: TRBV7-2
abundance: few
d_gene: TRBD1
CDR3nt: TGTGCCAGCAGCTTAGCCTCAGGGGGTGAAACTGAAGCTTTCTTT
CDR3aa: CASSLASGGETEAFF

j_gene: TRBJ1-2
v_gene: TRBV11-2
abundance: once
d_gene: TRBD1
CDR3nt: TGTGCCAGCAGAACACCGGACAGGGTATATGGCTACACCTTC
CDR3aa: CASRTPDRVYGYTF

j_gene: TRBJ2-5
v_gene: TRBV2
abundance: NA
d_gene: TRBD1
CDR3nt: TGTGCCAGCAGTTTGGACAGGTTGGAGACCCAGTACTTC
CDR3aa: CASSLDRLETQYF

j_gene: TRBJ2-3
v_gene: TRBV2
abundance: once
d_gene: NA
CDR3nt: TGTGCCAGCAGTGTTGAGCTCAGGGATACGCAGTATTTT
CDR3aa: CASSVELRDTQYF

j_gene: TRBJ2-1
v_gene: TRBV5-6
abundance: NA
d_gene: NA
CDR3nt: TGTGCCAGCAGCCGGCCGACGTGGTCCTACAATGAGCAGTTCTTC
CDR3aa: CASSRPTWSYNEQFF

j_gene: TRBJ2-7
v_gene: TRBV2
abundance: NA
d_gene: NA
CDR3nt: TGTGCCAGCAGTGTTGATTCGGGAGTGAGCGAGCAGTACTTC
CDR3aa: CASSVDSGVSEQYF

j_gene: TRBJ2-5
v_gene: TRBV4-1
abundance: NA
d_gene: NA
CDR3nt: TGCGCCAGCAGCCAAGATTGGCAGCGAGAGACCCAGTACTTC
CDR3aa: CASSQDWQRETQYF

j_gene: TRBJ2-1
v_gene: TRBV6-7
abundance: NA
d_gene: NA
CDR3nt: TGTGCCGGCCTCTATCGGGACAATGAGCAGTTCTTC
CDR3aa: CAGLYRDNEQFF

j_gene: TRBJ1-2
v_gene: TRBV7-2
abundance: NA
d_gene: NA
CDR3nt: TGTGCCAGCAGCTTAGCGGCTGGAGACTATGGCTACACCTTC
CDR3aa: CASSLAAGDYGYTF

j_gene: TRBJ2-3
v_gene: TRBV28
abundance: NA
d_gene: TRBD1
CDR3nt: TGTGCCAGCAGTTTAATACAGGGGGTGACAGATACGCAGTATTTT
CDR3aa: CASSLIQGVTDTQYF

j_gene: TRBJ1-2
v_gene: TRBV18
abundance: NA
d_gene: NA
CDR3nt: TGTGCCAGCTCACAGGCGGTCGATCCGGGGGGCGCTTATGGCTACACCTTC
CDR3aa: CASSQAVDPGGAYGYTF

j_gene: TRBJ2-3
v_gene: TRBV28
abundance: NA
d_gene: NA
CDR3nt: TGTGCCAGCAGTTTATTTGTGGGTACAGATACGCAGTATTTT
CDR3aa: CASSLFVGTDTQYF

j_gene: TRBJ2-1
v_gene: TRBV2
abundance: NA
d_gene: NA
CDR3nt: TGTGCCAGCAGTGAATATGAGCAGTTCTTC
CDR3aa: CASSEYEQFF

j_gene: TRBJ2-1
v_gene: TRBV9
abundance: NA
d_gene: NA
CDR3nt: TGTGCCAGCAGCGCCCTATCTCCTTCCTACAATGAGCAGTTCTTC
CDR3aa: CASSALSPSYNEQFF

j_gene: TRBJ2-5
v_gene: TRBV29-1
abundance: NA
d_gene: TRBD1
CDR3nt: TGCAGCGTTGAAGATGAGTCGACAGGGGGCATGGAGACCCAGTACTTC
CDR3aa: CSVEDESTGGMETQYF

j_gene: TRBJ1-5
v_gene: TRBV4-3
abundance: NA
d_gene: NA
CDR3nt: TGCGCCAGCAGCCAAGATAGCGGTAATCAGCCCCAGCATTTT
CDR3aa: CASSQDSGNQPQHF

j_gene: TRBJ1-2
v_gene: TRBV19
abundance: NA
d_gene: TRBD1
CDR3nt: TGTGCCAGTAGGACGGGACAGAGCTATGGCTACACCTTC
CDR3aa: CASRTGQSYGYTF